The clone carrying this T cell receptor (beta chain) occurred a few times. Study processing details: Amplified reference gene primers provided the basis for estimating nucleated cell counts. Sequencing used immunoSEQ multiplex PCR; TCRdb keeps in-frame clones, though not all of them. V and J calls and clone size come straight from that table; D and trimming were deduced from the DNA. The sample lists around 100,000 clones; roughly 82% were seen once. Germline V gene data show CDR1 as MGHRA and CDR2 as YSYEKL. The V and J ends lost 0 bases and 6 bases, in that order; junction bases with no gene match: 14. The CDR3 totals 19 residues. This record belongs to a study of blood T cell repertoires in COVID-19. Study details: Material from acute and convalescent COVID-19 was sourced from the United States, Italy and Spain. The cDNA or gDNA used as material had been derived from T cells, B-cell-depleted T cells, or PBMCs.

The sequenced sample was peripheral blood. This clonotype originated in a man in his 60s with acute or convalescent COVID-19. This chain links TRBV4-1 with TRBJ1-1; 12 nucleotides align to TRBD1. The CDR3 region has the DNA TGCGCCAGCAGCCAAGATCGGACCGGGACAGGGGGCATAACGCCTGAAGCTTTCTTT. It translates to CASSQDRTGTGGITPEAFF.